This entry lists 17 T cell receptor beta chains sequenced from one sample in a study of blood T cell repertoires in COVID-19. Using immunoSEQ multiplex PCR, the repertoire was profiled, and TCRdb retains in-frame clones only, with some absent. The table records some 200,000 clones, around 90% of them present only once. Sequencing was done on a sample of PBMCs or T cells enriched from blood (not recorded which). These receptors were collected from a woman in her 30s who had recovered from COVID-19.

CDR3 region: CAWRVNGAYGARGYTF. The CDR3 region has the DNA TGTGCCTGGAGAGTTAATGGGGCGTATGGGGCGCGTGGCTACACCTTC. The V and J genes are TRBV30 and TRBJ1-2; TRBD1 might be the D (5 bases). Germline CDR1 and CDR2: GTSNPN and SVGIG (reference sequence). Trimming pared 3 bases from V and 7 bases from J, leaving 24 bases between. The CDR3 is made up of 16 amino acids.

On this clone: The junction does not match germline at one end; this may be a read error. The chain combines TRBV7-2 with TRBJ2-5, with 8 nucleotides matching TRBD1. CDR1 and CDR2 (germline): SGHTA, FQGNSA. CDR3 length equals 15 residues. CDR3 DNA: TGTGCCAGCAGCGTAGCGCAGGGGGCGCGAGAGACCCAGTACTTC. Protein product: CASSVAQGARETQYF.

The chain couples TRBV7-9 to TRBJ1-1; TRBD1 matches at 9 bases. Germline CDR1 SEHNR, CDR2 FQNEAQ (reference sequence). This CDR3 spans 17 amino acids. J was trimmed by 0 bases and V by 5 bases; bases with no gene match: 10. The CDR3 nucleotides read TGTGCCAGCAGCCACCGGGACAGGGAGGTCTTGAACACTGAAGCTTTCTTT. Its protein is CASSHRDREVLNTEAFF. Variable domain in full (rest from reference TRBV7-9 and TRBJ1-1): DTGVSQNPRHKITKRGQNVTFRCDPISEHNRLYWYRQTLGQGPEFLTYFQNEAQLEKSRLLSDRFSAERPKGSFSTLEIQRTEQGDSAMYLCASSHRDREVLNTEAFFGQGTRLTVV.

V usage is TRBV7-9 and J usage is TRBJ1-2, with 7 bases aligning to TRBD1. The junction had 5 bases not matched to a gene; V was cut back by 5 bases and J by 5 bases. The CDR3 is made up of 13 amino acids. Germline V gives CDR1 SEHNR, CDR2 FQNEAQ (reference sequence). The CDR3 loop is CASSDPGGYGYTF. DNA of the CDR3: TGTGCCAGCAGCGACCCAGGGGGGTATGGCTACACCTTC.

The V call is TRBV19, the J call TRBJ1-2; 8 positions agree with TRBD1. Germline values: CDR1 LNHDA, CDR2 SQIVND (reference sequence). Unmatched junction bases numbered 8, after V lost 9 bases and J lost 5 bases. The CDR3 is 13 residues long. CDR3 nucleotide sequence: TGTGCCAGCCACAGGGGGGGTGTATATGGCTACACCTTC. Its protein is CASHRGGVYGYTF.

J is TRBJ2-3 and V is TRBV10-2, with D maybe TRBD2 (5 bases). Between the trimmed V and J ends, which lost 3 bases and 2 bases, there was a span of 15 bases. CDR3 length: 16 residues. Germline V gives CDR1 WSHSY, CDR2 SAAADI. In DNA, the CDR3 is TGCGCCAGCAGTGATCCGGAGGCATTTCCCACAGATACGCAGTATTTT. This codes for CASSDPEAFPTDTQYF.

CDR3 region: CASSGTDFFYGYTF. Here the CDR3 DNA reads TGTGCCAGCAGTGGGACAGATTTCTTCTATGGCTACACCTTC. The gene calls are TRBV2 and TRBJ1-2; D possibly corresponds to TRBD1 (6 bases). Trimming stripped 4 bases from V and 4 bases from J, with 13 bases between. The germline gives CDR1 SNHLY, CDR2 FYNNEI. The CDR3 extends over 14 amino acids.

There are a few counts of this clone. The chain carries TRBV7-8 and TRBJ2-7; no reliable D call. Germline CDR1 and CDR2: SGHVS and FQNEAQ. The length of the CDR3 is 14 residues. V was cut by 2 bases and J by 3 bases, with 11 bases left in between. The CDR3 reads CASSLTNRIYEQYF. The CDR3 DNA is TGTGCCAGCAGCTTAACGAACAGAATCTACGAGCAGTACTTC.

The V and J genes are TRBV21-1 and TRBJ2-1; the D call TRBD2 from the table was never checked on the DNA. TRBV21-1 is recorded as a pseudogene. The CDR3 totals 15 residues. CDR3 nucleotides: TGTGCCAGCAGCGCCTGCTCCCGGCGGGGCAATGAGCAGTTCTTC. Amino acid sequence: CASSACSRRGNEQFF.

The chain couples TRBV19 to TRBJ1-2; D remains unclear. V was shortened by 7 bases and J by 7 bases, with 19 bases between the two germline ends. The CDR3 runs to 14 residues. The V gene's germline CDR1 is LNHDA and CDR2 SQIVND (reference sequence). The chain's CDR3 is CASTLRSRVAGYTF. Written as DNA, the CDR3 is TGTGCCAGTACCCTTCGGTCGAGAGTAGCTGGCTACACCTTC. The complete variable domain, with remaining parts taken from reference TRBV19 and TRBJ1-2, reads DGGITQSPKYLFRKEGQNVTLSCEQNLNHDAMYWYRQDPGQGLRLIYYSQIVNDFQKGDIAEGYSVSREKKESFPLTVTSAQKNPTAFYLCASTLRSRVAGYTFGSGTRLTVV.

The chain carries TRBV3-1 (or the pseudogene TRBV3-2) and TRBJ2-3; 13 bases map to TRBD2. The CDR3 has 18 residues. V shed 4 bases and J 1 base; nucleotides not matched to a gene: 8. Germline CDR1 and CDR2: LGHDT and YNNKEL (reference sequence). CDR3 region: CASSPPGLAGLCTDTQYF. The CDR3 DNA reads TGTGCCAGCAGCCCTCCGGGACTAGCGGGACTCTGCACAGATACGCAGTATTTT.

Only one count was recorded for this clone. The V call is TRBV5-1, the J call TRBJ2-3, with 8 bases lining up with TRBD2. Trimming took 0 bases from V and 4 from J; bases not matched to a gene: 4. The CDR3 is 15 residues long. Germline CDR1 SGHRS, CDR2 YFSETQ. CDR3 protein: CASSLAAGGSDTQYF. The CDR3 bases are TGCGCCAGCAGCTTGGCGGCGGGGGGTTCAGATACGCAGTATTTT.

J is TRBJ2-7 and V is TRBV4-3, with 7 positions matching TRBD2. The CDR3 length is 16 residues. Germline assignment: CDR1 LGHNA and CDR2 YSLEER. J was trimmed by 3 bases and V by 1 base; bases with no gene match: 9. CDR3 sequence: CASSQAAGSSVYEQYF. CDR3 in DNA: TGCGCCAGCAGCCAAGCAGCGGGAAGCTCCGTCTACGAGCAGTACTTC.

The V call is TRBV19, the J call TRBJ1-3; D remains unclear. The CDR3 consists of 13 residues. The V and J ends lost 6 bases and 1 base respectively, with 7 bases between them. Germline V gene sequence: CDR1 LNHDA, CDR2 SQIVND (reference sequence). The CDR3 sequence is CASRRESGNTIYF. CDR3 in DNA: TGTGCCAGTAGGAGGGAGTCTGGAAACACCATATATTTT.

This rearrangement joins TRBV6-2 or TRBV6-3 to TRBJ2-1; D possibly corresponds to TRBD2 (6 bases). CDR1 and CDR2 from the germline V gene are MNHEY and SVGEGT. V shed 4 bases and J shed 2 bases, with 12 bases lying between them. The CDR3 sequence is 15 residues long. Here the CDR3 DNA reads TGTGCCAGCAGTTGGGCGGGGTTCACCTACAATGAGCAGTTCTTC. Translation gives CASSWAGFTYNEQFF.

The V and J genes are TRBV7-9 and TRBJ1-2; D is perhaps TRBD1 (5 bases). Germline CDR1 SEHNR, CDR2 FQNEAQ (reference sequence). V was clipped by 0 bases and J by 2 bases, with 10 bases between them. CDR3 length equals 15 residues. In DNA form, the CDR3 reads TGTGCCAGCAGCTTAGCGGCCAGGGAAAACTATGGCTACACCTTC. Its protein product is CASSLAARENYGYTF. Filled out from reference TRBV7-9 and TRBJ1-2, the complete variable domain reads DTGVSQNPRHKITKRGQNVTFRCDPISEHNRLYWYRQTLGQGPEFLTYFQNEAQLEKSRLLSDRFSAERPKGSFSTLEIQRTEQGDSAMYLCASSLAARENYGYTFGSGTRLTVV.

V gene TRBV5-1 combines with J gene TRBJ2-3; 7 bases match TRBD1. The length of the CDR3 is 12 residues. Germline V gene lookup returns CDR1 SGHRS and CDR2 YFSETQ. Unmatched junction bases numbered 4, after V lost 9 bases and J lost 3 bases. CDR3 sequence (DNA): TGCGCCATCGAGGGGGCTACAGATACGCAGTATTTT. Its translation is CAIEGATDTQYF.